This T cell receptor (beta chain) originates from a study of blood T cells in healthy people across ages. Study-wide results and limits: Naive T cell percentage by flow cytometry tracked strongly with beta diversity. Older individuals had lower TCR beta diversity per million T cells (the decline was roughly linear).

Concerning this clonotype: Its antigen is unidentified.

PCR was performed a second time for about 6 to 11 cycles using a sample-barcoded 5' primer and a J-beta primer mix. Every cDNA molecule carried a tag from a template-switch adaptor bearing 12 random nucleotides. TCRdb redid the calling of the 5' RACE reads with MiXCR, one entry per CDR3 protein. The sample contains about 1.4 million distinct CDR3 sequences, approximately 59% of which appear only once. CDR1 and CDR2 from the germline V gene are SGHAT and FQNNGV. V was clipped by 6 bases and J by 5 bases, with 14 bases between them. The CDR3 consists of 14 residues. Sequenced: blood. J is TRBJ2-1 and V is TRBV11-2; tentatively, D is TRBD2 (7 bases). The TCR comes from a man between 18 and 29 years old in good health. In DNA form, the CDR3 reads TGTGCCAGCAGGTACCAGGGGACTAACAATGAGCAGTTCTTC. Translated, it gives CASRYQGTNNEQFF.